These 29 T cell receptor beta chains share one sample of origin, sequenced in a study of shared clonotypes between healthy human individuals. The protocol was immunoSEQ multiplex PCR, while the TCRdb copy is restricted to in-frame clones and leaves out a portion. The sample contains about 1.1 million clones, roughly 74% of which appear only once. Sequencing was carried out using memory CD4+ T cells from PBMCs. As to subset: CD45RA-negative fraction. The receptors come from a man between 18 and 35 years old in good health. Some clones in this sample may be carry-over from other donors' samples.

As for this clone: This same CDR3 is encoded by further DNA sequences in the sample. The CDR3 DNA reads TGCGCCAGCAGCTTGCAAGCGAACACCGGGGAGCTGTTTTTT. It translates to CASSLQANTGELFF. V usage is TRBV5-1 and J usage is TRBJ2-2; D is undetermined. The V end lost 1 base, the J end lost 0 bases, and 4 bases lay between the germline ends. The CDR3 has 14 amino acids. Germline V lookup: CDR1 SGHRS, CDR2 YFSETQ.

The rearrangement links TRBV9 to TRBJ1-6, with D possibly being TRBD1 (6 bases). The CDR3 loop spans 13 amino acids. V was cut by 6 bases and J by 9 bases, with 13 bases left in between. Germline V gives CDR1 SGDLS, CDR2 YYNGEE. The CDR3 DNA follows: TGTGCCAGCATCGGAACAGGGACTTCACCCCTCCACTTT. Its translation: CASIGTGTSPLHF.

The chain combines TRBV5-5 with TRBJ2-7, with 8 bases that match TRBD1. CDR1 is SGHKS, CDR2 YYEKEE, per germline (reference sequence). The trim removed 4 bases at V and 4 bases at J, leaving 4 bases unmatched. The CDR3 loop spans 13 amino acids. CDR3 residues: CASSPDREYEQYF. The CDR3 DNA follows: TGTGCCAGCAGCCCGGACAGGGAGTACGAGCAGTACTTC.

This clone was seen a few times. The chain recombines TRBV2 with TRBJ2-5, with 16 bases lining up with TRBD2. Germline V lookup: CDR1 SNHLY, CDR2 FYNNEI. The trim removed 9 bases at V and 5 bases at J, leaving 3 bases unmatched. The length of the CDR3 is 14 residues. CDR3 region: CASQGLAGGETQYF. The CDR3 region has the DNA TGTGCCAGTCAGGGACTAGCGGGAGGGGAGACCCAGTACTTC.

This clone was seen repeatedly, ten times or more. The rearrangement joins TRBV7-8 to TRBJ1-5; TRBD1 might be the D (5 bases). The CDR3 extends over 13 amino acids. Germline-derived CDR1 and CDR2 are SGHVS and FQNEAQ. Trimming pared 6 bases from V and 3 bases from J, leaving 9 bases between. CDR3 bases: TGTGCCAGCAGTACAGGTCTCAATCAGCCCCAGCATTTT. It encodes CASSTGLNQPQHF. Looking up the rest from reference TRBV7-8 and TRBJ1-5 gives the full variable domain: GAGVSQSPRYKVAKRGQDVALRCDPISGHVSLFWYQQALGQGPEFLTYFQNEAQLDKSGLPSDRFFAERPEGSVSTLKIQRTQQEDSAVYLCASSTGLNQPQHFGDGTRLSIL.

The CDR3 is CASSQDRTPQSGYTF. CDR3 bases: TGTGCCAGCAGCCAAGATAGGACACCTCAATCAGGCTACACCTTC. The chain recombines TRBV4-2 with TRBJ1-2, with TRBD1 as a possible D gene (5 bases). Trimming removed 0 bases at V and 8 bases at J, with 16 bases between. The V gene's germline CDR1 is LGHNA and CDR2 YNFKEQ. The CDR3 contains 15 residues.

This clone was picked up a small number of times. V is TRBV5-1 and J is TRBJ2-7; TRBD2 matches at 13 bases. V dropped 3 bases and J dropped 5; count of bases not matched to a gene: 8. CDR3 length: 16 amino acids. CDR1 SGHRS and CDR2 YFSETQ come from the germline V gene. The CDR3 DNA follows: TGCGCCAGCAGCTACTGGACTAGCGGGAGTACCAACGAGCAGTACTTC. Translated: CASSYWTSGSTNEQYF.

This clone was seen only once. CDR3 DNA sequence: TGTGCCAGCAGTTTCGTCTCAGGGGGGAAAAACATTCAGTACTTC. This translates into CASSFVSGGKNIQYF. The chain combines TRBV28 with TRBJ2-4; D perhaps matches TRBD1 (7 bases). This CDR3 contains 15 residues. CDR1 and CDR2 (germline): MDHEN, SYDVKM. V dropped 3 bases and J dropped 4 bases, with 13 bases sitting between them.

The chain uses TRBV7-9 and TRBJ2-1, with 10 bases matching TRBD1. Germline V gives CDR1 SEHNR, CDR2 FQNEAQ (reference sequence). Germline trimming cut 5 bases from V and 2 bases from J; bases unmatched to any gene: 9. CDR3 size: 17 residues. The CDR3 DNA follows: TGTGCCAGCAGCAAAGGGACAGGGGTACAGACCTACAATGAGCAGTTCTTC. Amino acid sequence: CASSKGTGVQTYNEQFF.

The V and J genes are TRBV7-9 and TRBJ1-2; D is possibly TRBD1 (5 bases). Germline values: CDR1 SEHNR, CDR2 FQNEAQ (reference sequence). V was cut by 5 bases and J by 0 bases, with 16 bases left in between. This CDR3 has 16 amino acids. Here the CDR3 reads CASSPTRDGTNYGYTF. The CDR3 DNA reads as TGTGCCAGCAGCCCGACCCGGGACGGTACTAACTATGGCTACACCTTC. The variable domain in full, with the rest retrieved from reference TRBV7-9 and TRBJ1-2, is DTGVSQNPRHKITKRGQNVTFRCDPISEHNRLYWYRQTLGQGPEFLTYFQNEAQLEKSRLLSDRFSAERPKGSFSTLEIQRTEQGDSAMYLCASSPTRDGTNYGYTFGSGTRLTVV.

The chain couples TRBV5-1 to TRBJ1-4; D unclear. This CDR3 is 14 amino acids long. Germline V gives CDR1 SGHRS, CDR2 YFSETQ. V lost 5 bases, J lost 6 bases, and 14 bases lay in between. The CDR3 here is CASSTGQPDEKLFF. In nucleotides, the CDR3 is TGCGCCAGCAGTACTGGCCAGCCTGATGAAAAACTGTTTTTT.

This chain uses TRBV4-2 with TRBJ2-5, with D unclear. V lost 0 bases and J 1 base, leaving 9 bases between the germline ends. The CDR3 contains 15 residues. Germline V gene lookup returns CDR1 LGHNA and CDR2 YNFKEQ. The CDR3 loop is CASSQDFLSQETQYF. CDR3 nucleotide sequence: TGTGCCAGCAGCCAAGATTTCCTTTCCCAAGAGACCCAGTACTTC.

This chain links TRBV7-8 with TRBJ1-2; D is unclear. Deletions cut 1 base from V and 2 bases from J, with 5 bases between. Germline CDR1 is SGHVS and CDR2 is FQNEAQ. This CDR3 has 13 residues. CDR3 amino acids: CASSLDGNYGYTF. The CDR3 bases are TGTGCCAGCAGCTTAGACGGGAACTATGGCTACACCTTC. The complete variable domain, with remaining parts taken from reference TRBV7-8 and TRBJ1-2, reads GAGVSQSPRYKVAKRGQDVALRCDPISGHVSLFWYQQALGQGPEFLTYFQNEAQLDKSGLPSDRFFAERPEGSVSTLKIQRTQQEDSAVYLCASSLDGNYGYTFGSGTRLTVV.

In DNA form, the CDR3 reads TGCGCCAGCAACAGGGACGCCACTTCAATGAACACTGAAGCTTTCTTT. Translated: CASNRDATSMNTEAFF. The chain has TRBV5-1 and TRBJ1-1, with D perhaps TRBD1 (6 bases). The V end lost 6 bases, the J end lost 0 bases, and 18 bases lay between the germline ends. The V gene's germline CDR1 is SGHRS and CDR2 YFSETQ. This CDR3 has 16 residues.

The chain employs TRBV5-6 and TRBJ2-5; weak D call: TRBD2 (5 bases). The CDR3 covers 13 residues. Germline V lookup: CDR1 SGHDT, CDR2 YYEEEE. Trimming pared 4 bases from V and 7 bases from J, leaving 14 bases between. CDR3 DNA sequence: TGTGCCAGCAGCGCCACTAGGGTCGGGACCCAGTACTTC. Translation gives CASSATRVGTQYF.

V gene TRBV9 combines with J gene TRBJ1-1; D unclear. Trimming pared 0 bases from V and 4 bases from J, leaving 7 bases between. CDR3 length equals 13 residues. Germline-derived CDR1 and CDR2 are SGDLS and YYNGEE. The CDR3 DNA reads as TGTGCCAGCAGCGTAGAACACTTCACTGAAGCTTTCTTT. Residues: CASSVEHFTEAFF.

The chain carries TRBV28 and TRBJ1-2; no firm D call. The CDR3 consists of 14 residues. With 4 bases removed from V and 11 bases from J, the gap between germline ends came to 20 bases. Germline CDR1 and CDR2: MDHEN and SYDVKM. CDR3 sequence: CASSSADTYGGYTF. The CDR3 nucleotides are TGTGCCAGCAGTTCCGCCGACACGTATGGTGGGTACACCTTC.

This rearrangement joins TRBV7-3 to TRBJ2-5; D gene ambiguous. Per germline, CDR1 SGHTA and CDR2 FQGTGA. The V end was cut by 3 bases, the J end by 10 bases, with 6 bases between. CDR3 size: 10 residues. This CDR3 is CASSFPNQYF. The CDR3 DNA follows: TGTGCCAGCAGCTTCCCCAACCAGTACTTC.

This chain joins TRBV27 and TRBJ1-4; D is perhaps TRBD1 (6 bases). The CDR3 consists of 15 residues. Per the germline V gene, CDR1 is MNHEY and CDR2 is SMNVEV (reference sequence). The ends were cut back, 5 bases at V and 3 bases at J, with 13 bases in the middle. The CDR3 sequence is CASSVRGLPNEKLFF. CDR3 coding DNA: TGTGCCAGCAGTGTCAGGGGCCTTCCTAATGAAAAACTGTTTTTT.

The chain is built from TRBV11-2 and TRBJ2-2; D unresolved. CDR3 size: 13 residues. Germline-derived CDR1 and CDR2 are SGHAT and FQNNGV. The V end was cut by 5 bases, the J end by 8 bases, with 12 bases between. For the CDR3, the DNA is TGTGCCAGCAGCCTGATGACGGTGGGGGAGCTGTTTTTT. It is translated as CASSLMTVGELFF.

This clone was picked up one time. The chain uses TRBV7-3 and TRBJ2-5; perhaps TRBD2 as D (6 bases). This CDR3 contains 14 residues. Trimming took 5 bases from V and 2 from J, leaving 12 bases between them. CDR1 is SGHTA and CDR2 is FQGTGA in the germline V gene. The CDR3 DNA follows: TGTGCCAGCAGCCCGACTAGTCGGCAAGAGACCCAGTACTTC. It codes for CASSPTSRQETQYF.

The V call is TRBV5-4, the J call TRBJ2-1; TRBD2 matches 13 bases. From germline, CDR1 is SGHNT and CDR2 YYREEE (reference sequence). The junction had 9 bases not matched to a gene; V was cut back by 5 bases and J by 10 bases. The CDR3 is 15 residues long. The DNA of the CDR3 is TGTGCCAGCAGGAGCGGGACTAGCGGGACCCAGGAGCAGTTCTTC. This gives the protein CASRSGTSGTQEQFF. Complete variable domain (other parts from reference TRBV5-4 and TRBJ2-1): ETGVTQSPTHLIKTRGQQVTLRCSSQSGHNTVSWYQQALGQGPQFIFQYYREEENGRGNFPPRFSGLQFPNYSSELNVNALELDDSALYLCASRSGTSGTQEQFFGPGTRLTVL.

V usage is TRBV9 and J usage is TRBJ1-2; unclear D gene. Trimming removed 3 bases at V and 4 bases at J, with 16 bases between. The CDR3 runs to 15 residues. The germline V gene encodes CDR1 SGDLS and CDR2 YYNGEE. CDR3 sequence: CASSAPPDWGYGYTF. CDR3 in DNA: TGTGCCAGCAGCGCCCCCCCCGACTGGGGCTATGGCTACACCTTC.

This clone was detected a few times. The gene calls are TRBV10-1 and TRBJ2-1; D is ambiguous. Germline CDR1 is WNHNN and CDR2 is SYGVQD (reference sequence). This CDR3 contains 15 residues. V was trimmed by 4 bases and J by 4 bases, leaving 14 bases between them. The CDR3 DNA is TGCGCCAGCAGTGCAGCTGGAGCTGGGTACAATGAGCAGTTCTTC. Its protein product is CASSAAGAGYNEQFF.

This clone was counted a few times. This chain links TRBV4-1 with TRBJ2-3; 9 nucleotides line up with TRBD1. CDR3 length: 18 amino acids. Germline loops: CDR1 MGHRA, CDR2 YSYEKL. Trimming at V came to 3 bases and at J to 2 bases, leaving 12 bases not matched to a gene. CDR3 in amino acids: CASSQDAPGQGLTDTQYF. CDR3 coding DNA: TGCGCCAGCAGCCAGGATGCCCCGGGACAGGGCCTCACAGATACGCAGTATTTT.

This clone has only one observation. The chain links TRBV4-2 to TRBJ2-7; 10 bases are a match to TRBD1. The CDR3 is 14 amino acids. Germline V gene lookup returns CDR1 LGHNA and CDR2 YNFKEQ. V lost 2 bases to trimming and J lost 5 bases; unmatched junction nucleotides: 3. Written as DNA, the CDR3 is TGTGCCAGCAGCCAAACGGACAGGGGGAACGAGCAGTACTTC. It codes for CASSQTDRGNEQYF.

This clone has a handful of counts. The V gene is TRBV6-6, the J gene TRBJ2-7, with a possible D match to TRBD2 (5 bases). With 10 bases removed from V and 0 bases from J, the gap between germline ends came to 16 bases. Germline CDR1 MNHNY, CDR2 SVGAGI (reference sequence). The CDR3 is 14 amino acids. CDR3 DNA sequence: TGTGCCACCCGGGGAAGGTTAAGCTCCTACGAGCAGTACTTC. Its translation: CATRGRLSSYEQYF.

In its sample, this clone was seen once. The rearrangement links TRBV4-2 to TRBJ2-1; TRBD2 is a possible D gene (7 bases). The germline V gene encodes CDR1 LGHNA and CDR2 YNFKEQ. V lost 0 bases, J lost 9 bases, and 18 bases lay in between. The CDR3 is made up of 16 amino acids. The CDR3 region has the DNA TGTGCCAGCAGCCAAGAGCGGCAGCGGGACAATAGTGAGCAGTTCTTC. As protein: CASSQERQRDNSEQFF.

This chain joins TRBV5-6 and TRBJ1-1; no reliable D call. Trimming pared 0 bases from V and 0 bases from J, leaving 9 bases between. CDR1 and CDR2 from the germline V gene are SGHDT and YYEEEE. CDR3 size: 15 residues. The CDR3 nucleotides read TGTGCCAGCAGCTTGGCCCGGGGTATGAACACTGAAGCTTTCTTT. It is translated as CASSLARGMNTEAFF.